This TCR beta chain was observed in a study of a mutant IDH1 vaccine in newly diagnosed glioma. The wider study: Investigators started vaccination 4-6 weeks after radiotherapy alone, or with temozolomide cycles.

The time point is: week 35, safety follow-up. What each vaccine dose contained was 300 ug of mutant IDH1 20-mer peptide, accompanied by topical imiquimod. Points on this clone: The antigen is undetermined.

Only in-frame clones appear in the TCRdb table, and some are missing; sequencing was by immunoSEQ multiplex PCR. The sample has approximately 50,000 clones; approximately 90% are singletons. Per germline, CDR1 MNHNS and CDR2 SASEGT. This CDR3 contains 15 residues. The V end lost 5 bases, the J end lost 2 bases, and 16 bases lay between the germline ends. The rearrangement links TRBV6-1 to TRBJ2-7, with no clear D. The receptor was isolated from a woman in her forties with glioma. Sequenced here: PBMCs, sampled from a glioma patient whose treatment included an IDH1 peptide vaccine. The CDR3 region is CASSLGHTLTYEQYF. The CDR3 bases are TGTGCCAGCAGTCTCGGTCATACCTTAACCTACGAGCAGTACTTC.